Following are 4 T cell receptor beta chains from one sample sequenced in a study of PD-1 blockade in classical Hodgkin lymphoma (dated by TCRdb to 2020 to 2021). The time point label here, explained by the study, means: newly diagnosed, previously untreated cHL patient sample. Libraries were prepared through the immunoSEQ multiplex PCR assay. Here the immuneACCESS table is served through TCRdb, limited to in-frame sequences with V and J called. Missing clones are a known gap in these copies; in checked studies unresolved V genes cover under half, and the rest lacks a known reason. The sample data list 20,000 to 25,000 clones, and approximately 94% of these were observed just once. Together, the top ten hold about 5% of the sample. The source material was peripheral blood mononuclear cells (PBMCs). The receptors were gathered from a human donor with classical Hodgkin lymphoma.

The V and J genes are TRBV10-3 and TRBJ1-2; weak D call: TRBD1 (6 bases). CDR1 is ENHRY, CDR2 SYGVKD, per germline. This CDR3 is 16 amino acids long. V shed 0 bases and J shed 5 bases, with 16 bases lying between them. The CDR3 region is CAISESRRTDGYGYTF. The CDR3 nucleotides read TGTGCCATCAGTGAGTCGAGGCGGACAGATGGGTATGGCTACACCTTC.

The rearrangement links TRBV11-1 to TRBJ2-1; D possibly matches TRBD1 or TRBD2 (7 bases each). This CDR3 spans 19 amino acids. Germline-derived CDR1 and CDR2 are SGHAT and FQDESV (reference sequence). V shed 5 bases and J shed 0 bases, with 23 bases lying between them. The CDR3 sequence: CASSNPRGGGRSSYNEQFF. The CDR3 DNA reads as TGTGCCAGCAGCAATCCCAGGGGAGGGGGCCGGAGCTCCTACAATGAGCAGTTCTTC.

This clone has just a few counts. V gene TRBV9 combines with J gene TRBJ1-1; 10 bases line up with TRBD1. Germline CDR1 reads SGDLS; CDR2 reads YYNGEE. The ends lost 4 bases at V and 6 bases at J; junction bases unmatched: 9. The CDR3 runs to 15 residues. The chain's CDR3 is CASSRTTGGNAEAFF. For the CDR3, the DNA is TGTGCCAGCAGCAGAACGACAGGGGGCAATGCTGAAGCTTTCTTT.

This chain joins TRBV5-1 and TRBJ1-2, with D tentatively TRBD1 (5 bases). Germline-derived CDR1 and CDR2 are SGHRS and YFSETQ. CDR3 length: 16 residues. The V gene lost 0 bases and the J gene lost 3 bases, with 15 bases spanning the gap. The CDR3 protein is CASSLDLGLGDYGYTF. The CDR3 bases are TGCGCCAGCAGCTTGGATCTGGGCCTGGGGGACTATGGCTACACCTTC. The variable domain in full, completed from reference TRBV5-1 and TRBJ1-2, reads KAGVTQTPRYLIKTRGQQVTLSCSPISGHRSVSWYQQTPGQGLQFLFEYFSETQRNKGNFPGRFSGRQFSNSRSEMNVSTLELGDSALYLCASSLDLGLGDYGYTFGSGTRLTVV.